This T cell receptor beta chain was obtained from a study of memory CD4+ T cells and cytomegalovirus serostatus. For the study at large: Healthy Belgian adult donors included under ten CMV-positive and around 25 CMV-negative people. Study results and limitations: Each of fewer than 80 CMV-associated TCRbeta sequences occurred in one to five individuals. Suggested: most of the CMV-linked TCR signature lies in CD4+ memory cells.

Single viable CD3+CD4+CD8-CD45RO+ cells were sorted as the memory CD4+ T cells. The V segment lost 3 bases and the J segment 1 base; nucleotides outside the gene matches: 4. The CDR3 loop spans 18 amino acids. Germline V gene data show CDR1 as SGHNT and CDR2 as YYREEE (reference sequence). The data were produced by immunoSEQ multiplex PCR, yet TCRdb's version contains in-frame clones alone and is incomplete. This sample has around 60,000 clones; roughly 84% occur once, and the top ten carry around 0.5%. This clone came up once. As yet, its antigen is unknown. Material: memory CD4+ T cells from blood. The clonotype was recovered from an adult in good health and CMV-seronegative. Some clones in this sample may be carry-over from other donors' samples. This chain connects TRBV5-4 to TRBJ2-2; 15 bases are a match to TRBD2. CDR3 sequence: CASSWGLAGGGNTGELFF. In DNA, the CDR3 is TGTGCCAGCAGCTGGGGACTAGCGGGAGGAGGGAACACCGGGGAGCTGTTTTTT.